Listed here are 4 T cell receptor beta chains from one sample, sequenced in a study of T cell changes during pregnancy in multiple sclerosis. The data were produced by immunoSEQ multiplex PCR, yet TCRdb's version contains in-frame clones alone and is incomplete. The sample has tens of thousands of clones; approximately 95% are singletons. This specimen consisted of peripheral blood, obtained in the first trimester of pregnancy. The receptors were sampled from a female donor with multiple sclerosis, enrolled in a pregnancy study.

The chain recombines TRBV19 with TRBJ1-4; D may be TRBD1 (6 bases). The CDR3 totals 14 residues. The germline V gene encodes CDR1 LNHDA and CDR2 SQIVND (reference sequence). The V gene lost 11 bases and the J gene lost 4 bases, with 17 bases spanning the gap. The CDR3 DNA sequence: TGTGCCTCCTCAAACAGGGTTTATAATGAAAAACTGTTTTTT. It translates to CASSNRVYNEKLFF.

This sequence joins TRBV15 and TRBJ1-1; D is unresolved. CDR1 and CDR2 (germline): LNHNV, YYDKDF (reference sequence). The CDR3 consists of 16 residues. Trimming removed 0 bases from V and 0 bases from J, with 11 bases in between. The CDR3 here is CATSRDRRSVNTEAFF. For the CDR3, the DNA is TGTGCCACCAGCAGAGATCGGCGGAGTGTGAACACTGAAGCTTTCTTT.

This sequence joins TRBV19 and TRBJ2-3; 14 nucleotides match TRBD2. The CDR3 extends over 17 amino acids. Trimming took 4 bases from V and 2 from J; bases not matched to a gene: 5. Germline V gives CDR1 LNHDA, CDR2 SQIVND (reference sequence). CDR3 loop: CASSTGTSGSTTDTQYF. The CDR3 bases are TGTGCCAGTAGTACCGGGACTAGCGGGAGCACCACAGATACGCAGTATTTT. Full variable domain (missing parts from reference TRBV19 and TRBJ2-3): DGGITQSPKYLFRKEGQNVTLSCEQNLNHDAMYWYRQDPGQGLRLIYYSQIVNDFQKGDIAEGYSVSREKKESFPLTVTSAQKNPTAFYLCASSTGTSGSTTDTQYFGPGTRLTVL.

J is TRBJ2-7 and V is TRBV4-3, with 7 nucleotides matching TRBD2. Germline V CDR1 and CDR2: LGHNA, YSLEER. V gave up 0 bases and J gave up 1 base; unmatched junction bases: 12. The CDR3 contains 18 residues. The CDR3 coding sequence is TGCGCCAGCAGCCAAGATCATGTGACGGGGGGTATTTCCTACGAGCAGTACTTC. Its protein is CASSQDHVTGGISYEQYF.